Below are 3 T cell receptor beta chains sequenced from a single sample in a study of blood T cell repertoires in COVID-19. Sequencing was performed with immunoSEQ multiplex PCR; in TCRdb, only in-frame clones are kept and a portion is missing. The table shows approximately 260,000 clones, with 90% occurring only once. The sequencing sample was made of peripheral blood. Receptor source: a woman aged 60-70 years with COVID-19, enrolled during active disease.

Worth noting for this clone: This likely comes from a read error, as the CDR3 has no conserved phenylalanine or tryptophan at its end. The DNA is omitted, as the CDR3 cannot be located on it reliably, and the CDR3 follows TCRdb's listing. The chain uses TRBV21-1 and TRBJ2-7; the table calls TRBD2, which could not be checked here. TRBV21-1 constitutes a pseudogene. The CDR3 length equals 10 residues, ends included. This CDR3 is CASSKWAGVL.

This sequence joins TRBV4-2 and TRBJ1-1, with no clear D. The germline CDR1 and CDR2 sequences are LGHNA and YNFKEQ. V lost 1 base and J 1 base, leaving 7 bases between the germline ends. The CDR3 has 14 residues. The CDR3 coding sequence is TGTGCCAGCAGCCAAGGTGCGGGGAACACTGAAGCTTTCTTT. Residues: CASSQGAGNTEAFF.

The gene calls are TRBV2 and TRBJ2-7, with 9 bases that match TRBD1. This CDR3 has 14 residues. The V segment lost 6 bases and the J segment 5 bases; nucleotides outside the gene matches: 8. Germline CDR1 is SNHLY and CDR2 is FYNNEI. The CDR3 is CASRDRDRDHEQYF. DNA for the CDR3: TGTGCCAGCAGGGACCGGGACAGGGACCACGAGCAGTACTTC.